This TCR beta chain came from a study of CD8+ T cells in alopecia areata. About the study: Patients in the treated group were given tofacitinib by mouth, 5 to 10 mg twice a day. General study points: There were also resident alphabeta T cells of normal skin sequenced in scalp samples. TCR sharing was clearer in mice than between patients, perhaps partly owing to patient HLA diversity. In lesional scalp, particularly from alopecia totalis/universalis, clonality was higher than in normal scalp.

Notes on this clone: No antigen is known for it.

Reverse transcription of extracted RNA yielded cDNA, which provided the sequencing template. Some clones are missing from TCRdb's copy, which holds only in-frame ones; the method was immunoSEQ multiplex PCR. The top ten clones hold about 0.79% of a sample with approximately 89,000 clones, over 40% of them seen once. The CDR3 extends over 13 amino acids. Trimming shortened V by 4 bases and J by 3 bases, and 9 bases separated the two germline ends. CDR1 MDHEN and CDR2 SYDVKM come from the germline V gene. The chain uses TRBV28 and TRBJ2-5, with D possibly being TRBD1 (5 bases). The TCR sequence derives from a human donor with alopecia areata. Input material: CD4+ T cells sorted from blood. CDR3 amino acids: CASSSTEKETQYF. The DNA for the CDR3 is TGTGCCAGCAGTTCGACAGAAAAAGAGACCCAGTACTTC.